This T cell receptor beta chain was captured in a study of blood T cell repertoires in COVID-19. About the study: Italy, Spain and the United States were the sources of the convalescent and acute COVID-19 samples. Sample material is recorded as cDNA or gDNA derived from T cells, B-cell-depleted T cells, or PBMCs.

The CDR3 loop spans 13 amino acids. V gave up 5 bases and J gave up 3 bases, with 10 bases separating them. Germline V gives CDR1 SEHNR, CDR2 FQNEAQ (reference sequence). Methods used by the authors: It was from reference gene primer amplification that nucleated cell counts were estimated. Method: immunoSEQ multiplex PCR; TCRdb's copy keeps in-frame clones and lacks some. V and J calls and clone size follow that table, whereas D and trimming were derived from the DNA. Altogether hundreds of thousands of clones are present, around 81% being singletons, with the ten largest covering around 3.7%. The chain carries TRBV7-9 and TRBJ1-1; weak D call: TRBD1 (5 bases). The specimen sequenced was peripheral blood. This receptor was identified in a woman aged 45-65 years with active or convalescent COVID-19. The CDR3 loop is CASSPTGDTEAFF. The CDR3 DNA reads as TGTGCCAGCAGCCCCACGGGGGACACTGAAGCTTTCTTT.